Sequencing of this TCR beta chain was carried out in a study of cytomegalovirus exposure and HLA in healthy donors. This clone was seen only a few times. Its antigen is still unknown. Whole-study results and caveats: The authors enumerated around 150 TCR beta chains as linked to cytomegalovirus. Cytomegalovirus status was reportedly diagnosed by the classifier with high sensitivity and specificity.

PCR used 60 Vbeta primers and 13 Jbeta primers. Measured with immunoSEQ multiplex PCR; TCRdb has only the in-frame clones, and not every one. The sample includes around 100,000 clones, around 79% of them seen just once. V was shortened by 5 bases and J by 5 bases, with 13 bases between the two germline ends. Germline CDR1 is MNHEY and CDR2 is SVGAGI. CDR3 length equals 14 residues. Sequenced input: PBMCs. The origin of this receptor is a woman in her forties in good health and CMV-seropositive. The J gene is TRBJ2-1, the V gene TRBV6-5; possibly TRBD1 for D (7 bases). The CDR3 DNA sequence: TGTGCCAGCAGTCGGAGGGGGCTAGACAATGAGCAGTTCTTC. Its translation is CASSRRGLDNEQFF.